This T cell receptor beta chain was profiled in a study of blood T cells in healthy people across ages (dated by TCRdb to about 2015). In terms of the full investigation: Template switching captured roughly one uniquely barcoded TCR beta cDNA molecule per two T cells in model experiments. Donors of different ages were randomly distributed across sequencing lanes to avoid experimental bias. Four age groups were formed from the donors: young (average approximately 16 years), middle-aged (around 39), aged (roughly 56) and long-lived (approximately 80). Using the same blood draw, the study looked at two additional independent replicas of 1 million unique cDNA reads for two donors, one aged 18 to 30 and the other aged 80 or older. Using deep sequencing normalized with unique cDNA molecular identifiers, the study measured how TCR beta repertoire diversity changes with age. Broader findings and caveats from the paper: Donor CMV infection status was unknown, potentially confounding age-related changes in expanded clonotypes. Estimates of total diversity based on one million sequenced T cells were considered lower bounds and underestimates. Bulk unsorted PBMC profiling prevented conclusive comparison of naive and antigen-experienced compartments. Compared with the aged group, the long-lived group had more naive CD4+ T cells, fewer expanded clones and increased TCR diversity, a pattern suggesting age selection. The percentage of naive T cells measured by flow cytometry correlated strongly with observed TCR beta diversity. Observed TCR beta diversity per million T cells fell roughly linearly with age, and a significant reduction was already apparent by age roughly 40.

The library was prepared using 5' RACE. TCRdb shows the sequencer as Illumina HiSeq 2500. A second PCR of about 7 to 12 cycles was run with a J-beta primer mix and a sample-barcoded 5' primer. A template-switch 5' adaptor carrying 12 random nucleotides introduced a unique molecular identifier onto each TCR beta cDNA molecule. Each sample yielded at least 2.5 million CDR3-containing paired-end reads. All of the RNA was converted into first-strand cDNA using the Mint cDNA synthesis kit, with a TRBC-specific oligonucleotide serving as the primer. All cDNA was treated with uracil-DNA glycosylase and then went through a first 18-cycle PCR with the universal primers M1SS and BC2_uni_R. The authors' analysis ran thus. Normalization of each sample was performed by random selection of 1 million high-quality reads, each carrying a distinct molecular identifier. Reads sharing molecular identifiers were discarded rather than binned into consensus sequences. CDR3 identification, clonotype clustering and error correction used MiTCR with a Q25 quality threshold and the strictest error-elimination algorithm. A nonparametric unseen species model with Euler transformation was used to estimate a lower bound on total TCR beta diversity. TCRdb itself trimmed the public reads at Q25 with fastp, ran MiXCR and retained productive beta chains. A single entry per CDR3 protein holds the most common genes and DNA from its merged rows. The V and J calls come from TCRdb's annotation, not from the publication. For this sample the table gives approximately 810,000 distinct CDR3 sequences, of which 29% were detected only once. 15% to 20% of the sample belongs to the ten largest clones.

For this clonotype: This receptor's antigen is unknown. With a much larger clone just one base away, this may be a read error.

The 35 to 40 donors, aged about 6 to 100 years, were systemically healthy Caucasian individuals from Russia. Each donor gave ten milliliters of peripheral blood, drawn into EDTA-treated Vacutainer tubes. Ficoll-Paque density-gradient centrifugation was used to isolate PBMCs, with at least 6.5 million obtained per sample. Trizol reagent was used to extract total RNA from the PBMCs, yielding at least 6 micrograms per sample. For every donor, flow cytometry on a PBMC aliquot measured the percentage of naive CD45RAhigh/CD27high T cells. Based on the germline V gene, the CDR1 and CDR2 sequences are LGHNA and YNFKEQ. The cysteine opens and the phenylalanine closes a CDR3 of 16 amino acids. The CDR3 DNA has 48 bases and is translated from base 1.

The sequenced sample consisted of blood. This TCR derives from an elderly woman in good health. The chain was built from TRBV4-2 and TRBJ1-4, with the D gene too uncertain to name. The CDR3 protein: CASSQTDRATNEKRFF. The nucleotide sequence is given as TGTGCCAGCAGCCAAACTGACCGAGCAACTAATGAAAAACGGTTTTTT.